These T cell receptor beta chains were read from a single sample in a study of T cell repertoires in cytomegalovirus infection. MiXCR, run by TCRdb on the reads, gives a single entry per CDR3 protein. The sample records around 170,000 distinct CDR3 sequences, approximately 15% being singletons. Sequencing was carried out using PBMCs. The receptor source for this set is a human donor in good health (CMV status not recorded). Some clones in this sample may be carry-over from other donors' samples. CDR3s include the opening cysteine and the closing phenylalanine or tryptophan. The D gene is left open where the match is weak. Expanded clones get a size class; other rows say once, few or many, or leave the size out.

TRBV11-3,TRBJ1-1,NA,many,CASSLNGNTEAFF,TGTGCCAGCAGCTTAAACGGAAACACTGAAGCTTTCTTT
TRBV4-3,TRBJ2-7,TRBD2,few,CASSQASTSGRYEQYF,TGCGCCAGCAGCCAAGCGTCGACTAGCGGGAGGTACGAGCAGTACTTC
TRBV28,TRBJ2-7,NA,NA,CATGRAYEQYF,TGTGCCACGGGACGGGCCTACGAGCAGTACTTC
TRBV6-4,TRBJ1-1,NA,NA,CASSASGDTEAFF,TGTGCCAGCAGTGCATCCGGGGACACTGAAGCTTTCTTT
TRBV20-1,TRBJ1-5,NA,NA,CSASPRKGQPQHF,TGCAGTGCTAGTCCACGGAAAGGTCAGCCCCAGCATTTT
TRBV20-1,TRBJ1-5,NA,once,CSAGRGKDQPQHF,TGCAGTGCTGGGAGGGGCAAGGATCAGCCCCAGCATTTT
TRBV11-2,TRBJ1-4,NA,many,CASSPTGPEKLFF,TGTGCCAGCAGCCCTACCGGACCCGAAAAACTGTTTTTT
TRBV25-1,TRBJ1-4,TRBD1,NA,CASRTGQEKLFF,TGTGCCAGCAGGACAGGGCAGGAAAAACTGTTTTTT
TRBV5-1,TRBJ1-1,TRBD1,NA,CASSYPDREAEAFF,TGCGCCAGCAGCTATCCCGACAGGGAGGCTGAAGCTTTCTTT
TRBV7-6,TRBJ1-2,NA,few,CASSWTADNYGYTF,TGTGCCAGCAGCTGGACCGCCGATAACTATGGCTACACCTTC
TRBV7-2,TRBJ2-7,NA,many,CASSTHTQYEQYF,TGTGCCAGCAGCACTCACACCCAATACGAGCAGTACTTC
TRBV7-2,TRBJ2-3,TRBD2,many,CASSPGGPTDTQYF,TGTGCCAGCAGCCCGGGAGGGCCTACAGATACGCAGTATTTT
TRBV5-4,TRBJ2-7,NA,many,CASKGRGNYEQYF,TGTGCCAGCAAAGGCAGGGGTAACTACGAGCAGTACTTC
TRBV30,TRBJ2-5,NA,NA,CAWSVAVGRETQYF,TGTGCCTGGAGTGTGGCAGTCGGTCGGGAGACCCAGTACTTC
TRBV28,TRBJ2-3,TRBD2,many,CASSLLAVSTDTQYF,TGTGCCAGCAGTTTACTAGCGGTTAGCACAGATACGCAGTATTTT
TRBV12-3/TRBV12-4,TRBJ1-5,TRBD1,NA,CASRPGQEPNQPQHF,TGTGCCAGCAGGCCTGGACAGGAACCCAATCAGCCCCAGCATTTT
TRBV5-1,TRBJ2-2,TRBD2,NA,CASSPGLAANTGELFF,TGCGCCAGCAGCCCGGGACTAGCGGCGAACACCGGGGAGCTGTTTTTT
TRBV20-1,TRBJ1-5,NA,few,CSARDRKGNQPQHF,TGCAGTGCTAGAGATCGTAAGGGTAATCAGCCCCAGCATTTT
TRBV7-6,TRBJ2-5,NA,many,CASSLAGGSGYQETQYF,TGTGCCAGCAGCTTAGCAGGGGGTAGCGGGTACCAAGAGACCCAGTACTTC
TRBV29-1,TRBJ2-7,TRBD2,many,CSAPGGTGEQYF,TGCAGCGCACCGGGGGGGACGGGCGAGCAGTACTTC
TRBV29-1,TRBJ1-4,NA,few,CGVTPTNEKLFF,TGCGGGGTGACCCCAACTAATGAAAAACTGTTTTTT
TRBV20-1,TRBJ1-5,TRBD1,few,CSAVTGTGINQPQHF,TGCAGTGCTGTAACCGGGACAGGGATCAATCAGCCCCAGCATTTT
TRBV12-3/TRBV12-4,TRBJ1-4,NA,many,CASSLTAVNEKLFF,TGTGCCAGCAGTTTGACGGCAGTTAATGAAAAACTGTTTTTT
TRBV28,TRBJ2-3,TRBD2,many,CASSGTGTSGSRTDTQYF,TGTGCCAGCAGTGGAACCGGGACTAGCGGGAGTAGGACAGATACGCAGTATTTT
TRBV7-9,TRBJ2-7,NA,many,CASSYPDTYEQYF,TGTGCCAGCAGCTACCCGGACACCTACGAGCAGTACTTC
TRBV20-1,TRBJ2-1,TRBD1,few,CSARDPYRGSSYNEQFF,TGCAGTGCTAGAGATCCTTACAGGGGGAGCTCCTACAATGAGCAGTTCTTC
TRBV5-6,TRBJ1-1,NA,many,CASSLKGTPNTEAFF,TGTGCCAGCAGCTTAAAGGGGACACCGAACACTGAAGCTTTCTTT
TRBV7-9,TRBJ2-1,TRBD2,NA,CASSVGGKDYNEQFF,TGTGCCAGCAGCGTCGGGGGGAAAGACTACAATGAGCAGTTCTTC
TRBV6-2/TRBV6-3,TRBJ1-2,TRBD1,many,CASSYSTGNEWYGYTF,TGTGCCAGCAGTTACTCGACAGGGAATGAGTGGTATGGCTACACCTTC
TRBV7-2,TRBJ2-5,NA,many,CASSPSAKSKETQYF,TGTGCCAGCAGCCCTAGTGCCAAGTCGAAGGAGACCCAGTACTTC
TRBV7-9,TRBJ2-4,NA,NA,CASSFDLAKNIQYF,TGTGCCAGCAGCTTCGATCTAGCCAAAAACATTCAGTACTTC
TRBV5-4,TRBJ1-6,NA,NA,CASSLARQSPLHF,TGTGCCAGCAGCTTGGCCCGGCAATCACCCCTCCACTTT
TRBV6-6,TRBJ2-5,TRBD2,few,CASSPWASGKETQYF,TGTGCCAGCAGCCCCTGGGCTAGCGGGAAGGAGACCCAGTACTTC
TRBV7-2,TRBJ2-6,NA,many,CASSQNQAPGANVLTF,TGTGCCAGCAGTCAGAACCAAGCACCTGGGGCCAACGTCCTGACTTTC
TRBV29-1,TRBJ1-4,NA,few,CSVKESGPNEKLFF,TGCAGCGTTAAAGAATCAGGCCCTAATGAAAAACTGTTTTTT
TRBV28,TRBJ1-2,NA,NA,CASSLSRARGYGYTF,TGTGCCAGCAGTTTGAGCAGGGCTCGAGGGTATGGCTACACCTTC
TRBV14,TRBJ2-2,NA,NA,CASSPTVNTGELFF,TGTGCCAGCAGCCCGACAGTGAACACCGGGGAGCTGTTTTTT
TRBV14,TRBJ2-1,NA,NA,CASSQEFERHEQFF,TGTGCCAGCAGCCAAGAATTCGAGCGACATGAGCAGTTCTTC
TRBV10-3,TRBJ1-4,TRBD1,few,CAIRPGQQATNEKLFF,TGTGCCATTCGACCGGGACAGCAAGCAACTAATGAAAAACTGTTTTTT
TRBV2,TRBJ2-1,TRBD1,few,CASLDRGQYNEQFF,TGTGCCAGCTTGGACAGGGGGCAATACAATGAGCAGTTCTTC
TRBV14,TRBJ2-2,NA,few,CASSQALSPTGELFF,TGTGCCAGCAGCCAAGCCCTCAGTCCTACCGGGGAGCTGTTTTTT
TRBV20-1,TRBJ2-3,NA,NA,CSATKGPPDTQYF,TGCAGTGCTACGAAGGGCCCCCCCGATACGCAGTATTTT
TRBV6-1,TRBJ2-7,TRBD1,many,CASRPRDRTAYEQYF,TGTGCCAGCAGACCCCGGGACAGGACCGCCTACGAGCAGTACTTC
TRBV7-6,TRBJ2-7,NA,many,CASSPSSYEQYF,TGTGCCAGCAGCCCCAGCTCCTACGAGCAGTACTTC
TRBV29-1,TRBJ2-2,NA,NA,CSVVDSPNTGELFF,TGCAGCGTTGTTGACAGCCCGAACACCGGGGAGCTGTTTTTT
TRBV6-5,TRBJ1-1,TRBD1,NA,CASRTTGVNTEAFF,TGTGCCAGCAGGACAACAGGGGTCAACACTGAAGCTTTCTTT
TRBV7-2,TRBJ2-7,TRBD2,NA,CASSFLISSGRTRSYEQYF,TGTGCCAGCAGCTTCCTGATTTCTAGCGGGAGGACCCGCTCCTACGAGCAGTACTTC
TRBV7-2,TRBJ2-3,TRBD2,NA,CASTPRLAGTTDTQYF,TGTGCCAGCACCCCTCGACTAGCGGGGACCACAGATACGCAGTATTTT
TRBV7-2,TRBJ2-5,NA,many,CASSLERGKTQYF,TGTGCCAGCAGCTTAGAACGGGGAAAGACCCAGTACTTC
TRBV6-6,TRBJ1-1,NA,many,CASSQQGGDAFF,TGTGCCAGCAGTCAACAGGGAGGGGATGCTTTCTTT
TRBV3-1,TRBJ2-4,NA,NA,CASSHEFGQPEAKNIQYF,TGTGCCAGCAGCCATGAATTCGGACAACCGGAGGCCAAAAACATTCAGTACTTC